This entry features one TCR beta chain sequence. 0.5 to 1 ug RNA was reverse transcribed with random hexamers. Across 54 Vbeta and 13 Jbeta, immunoSEQ multiplex PCR amplified TCR beta CDR3. TCRdb passed the immunoSEQ multiplex PCR reads through MiXCR, listing each CDR3 protein once. The sample has 80,000 to 90,000 distinct CDR3 sequences; over 90% are singletons. The CDR3 runs 16 residues. From germline, CDR1 is SGHVS and CDR2 FQNEAQ. The junction had 5 bases not matched to a gene; V was cut back by 1 base and J by 4 bases. The data are from a study of CD8 T cells in Susac syndrome. On the study more broadly: Clinically active disease was present in six of the sequenced Susac syndrome patients. About 8 of these patients were in remission. Patients with Susac syndrome were therapy-naive, taking corticosteroids, with some also receiving intravenous immunoglobulin, or taking intravenous immunoglobulin alone at the time their blood was drawn.

The rearrangement joins TRBV7-8 to TRBJ2-1; the match to TRBD2 covers 9 bases. The sequenced sample consisted of CD8+ T cells from PBMCs. The receptor comes from a human donor with Susac syndrome. CDR3 in DNA: TGTGCCAGCAGCTTAGGAACTAGCGGGCCTTACAATGAGCAGTTCTTC. Protein product: CASSLGTSGPYNEQFF.